A single T cell receptor beta chain is shown here with its context. The target antigen is unknown. V gave up 0 bases and J gave up 0 bases, with 8 bases separating them. The germline gives CDR1 MNHNY, CDR2 SVGAGI (reference sequence). The CDR3 contains 15 residues. This sample was taken from a study of graft-versus-host responses after intestinal transplantation. Looking at the study overall: Among the recipients, all got anti-thymocyte globulin induction and then tacrolimus and steroids for two to four years. Study findings and constraints: Subjects displaying graft-donor T cell macrochimerism possessed elevated graft-versus-host to host-versus-graft clonal ratios inside allografts.

Measured with immunoSEQ multiplex PCR; TCRdb has only the in-frame clones, and not every one. The sample carries more than 20,000 clones, around 78% recorded once. The clonotype comes from a human patient who received an intestinal transplant, so some T cells may come from the graft donor. J is TRBJ1-1 and V is TRBV6-6; D unresolved. The sequenced sample was PBMCs, obtained about 28 days after intestinal transplant. Here the CDR3 DNA reads TGTGCCAGCAGTTACTCTTTGCAGGTGAACACTGAAGCTTTCTTT. This translates into CASSYSLQVNTEAFF.